This TCR beta chain was observed in a study of T-cell memory formation after mild COVID-19. The wider study: TCR clusters largely stayed donor specific. Study-wide results and limits: Some responding clones appeared in pre-infection memory, suggesting cross-reactive memory joined. Among clones peaking at day 37 in the second wave, SARS-CoV-2 specificity remained unconfirmed. Among clones contracting day 15 to 85, CD4/CD8 was balanced, whereas later expanders leaned CD4+.

The germline V gene encodes CDR1 SGHRS and CDR2 YFSETQ. V dropped 0 bases and J dropped 7 bases, with 11 bases sitting between them. This CDR3 is 14 amino acids long. TCRdb used MiXCR to reprocess the 5' RACE reads, holding one entry per CDR3 protein. The sample lists about 210,000 distinct CDR3 sequences; over 9.5% were seen once. This clonotype was seen more than once but under ten times. Its specificity is not known. Source material: PBMCs or a T cell subset sorted from them (not recorded which). The rearrangement links TRBV5-1 to TRBJ2-1; D unresolved. The clonotype originates from a man between 18 and 29 years old who had mild COVID-19 (a few samples of this study predate the infection). Cell type and time point are not known. The CDR3 protein is CASSLADVGNEQFF. CDR3 DNA: TGCGCCAGCAGCTTGGCCGATGTCGGTAATGAGCAGTTCTTC.